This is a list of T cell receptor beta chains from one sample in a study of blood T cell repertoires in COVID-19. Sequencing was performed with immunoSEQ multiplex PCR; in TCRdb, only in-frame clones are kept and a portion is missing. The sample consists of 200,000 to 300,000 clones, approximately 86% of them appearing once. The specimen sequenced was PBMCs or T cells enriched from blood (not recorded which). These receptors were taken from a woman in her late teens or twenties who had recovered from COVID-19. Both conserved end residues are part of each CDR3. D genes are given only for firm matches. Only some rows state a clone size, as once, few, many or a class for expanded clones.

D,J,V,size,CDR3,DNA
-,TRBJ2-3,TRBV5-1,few,CASGGGASSTDTQYF,TGCGCCAGCGGTGGGGGCGCATCTAGCACAGATACGCAGTATTTT
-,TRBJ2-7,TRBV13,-,CASATAADSKSYEQYF,TGTGCCAGCGCTACGGCGGCGGACAGCAAATCCTACGAGCAGTACTTC
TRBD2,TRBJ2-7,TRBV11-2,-,CASSLSGGGTYEQYF,TGTGCCAGCAGCTTAAGCGGGGGGGGAACCTACGAGCAGTACTTC
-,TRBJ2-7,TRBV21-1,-,CASSGRHRYEQYF,TGTGCCAGCAGCGGCCGACACCGCTACGAGCAGTACTTC
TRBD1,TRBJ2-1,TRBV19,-,CASTRDRDNEQFF,TGTGCCAGTACTCGGGACAGAGACAATGAGCAGTTCTTC
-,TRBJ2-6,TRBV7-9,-,CASSLNYGLAGANVLTF,TGTGCCAGCAGCTTAAATTACGGACTTGCTGGGGCCAACGTCCTGACTTTC
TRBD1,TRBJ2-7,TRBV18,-,CASSPGTGLLSEQYF,TGTGCCAGCTCCCCCGGGACAGGCCTTTTAAGCGAGCAGTACTTC
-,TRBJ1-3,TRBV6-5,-,CASRPNLSGNTIYF,TGTGCCAGCAGACCCAATCTATCCGGAAACACCATATATTTT
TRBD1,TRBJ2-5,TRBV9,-,CASSPRWDSKETQYF,TGTGCCAGCAGCCCCAGATGGGACAGCAAAGAGACCCAGTACTTC
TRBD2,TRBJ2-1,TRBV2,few,CASSEWGVGGENEQFF,TGTGCCAGCAGTGAGTGGGGAGTGGGAGGGGAAAATGAGCAGTTCTTC
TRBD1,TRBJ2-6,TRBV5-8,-,CASSSRWGQSSPSEANVLTF,TGTGCCAGCAGCTCTCGATGGGGACAGAGTTCTCCTTCTGAGGCCAACGTCCTGACTTTC
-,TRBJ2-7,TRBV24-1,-,CATSGRAHYEQYF,TGTGCCACCTCAGGCAGGGCCCACTACGAGCAGTACTTC
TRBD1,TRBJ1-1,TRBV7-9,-,CASSLGWVGGSLNTEAFF,TGTGCCAGCAGCTTAGGATGGGTAGGGGGCAGCTTGAACACTGAAGCTTTCTTT
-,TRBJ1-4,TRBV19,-,CASMQGHLNEKLFF,TGTGCCAGTATGCAGGGGCACCTTAATGAAAAACTGTTTTTT
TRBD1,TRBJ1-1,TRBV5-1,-,CASSGTGGHRAFF,TGCGCCAGCAGCGGGACAGGGGGCCATAGGGCTTTCTTT
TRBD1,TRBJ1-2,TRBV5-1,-,CASSLGQGAKANYGYTF,TGCGCCAGCAGCTTGGGGCAGGGGGCGAAAGCTAACTATGGCTACACCTTC
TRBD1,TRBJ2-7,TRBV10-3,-,CAISGGQGAGEQYF,TGTGCCATCAGTGGTGGACAGGGGGCCGGCGAGCAGTACTTC
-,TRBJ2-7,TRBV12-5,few,CASGLGGHGSYEQYF,TGTGCTAGTGGTTTGGGGGGACACGGCTCCTACGAGCAGTACTTC
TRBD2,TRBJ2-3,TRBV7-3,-,CASSLYGRPTDTQYF,TGTGCCAGCAGCTTATACGGGAGGCCCACAGATACGCAGTATTTT
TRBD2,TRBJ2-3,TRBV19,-,CASTEGTSGITDTQYF,TGTGCCAGTACCGAAGGGACTAGCGGGATAACAGATACGCAGTATTTT